This TCR beta chain was found in a study of blood T cell repertoires in COVID-19. Turning to the study itself: Spain, Italy and the United States supplied samples that represented acute and convalescent COVID-19. In each case, the material was cDNA or gDNA derived from T cells, B-cell-depleted T cells, or PBMCs.

This CDR3 spans 15 amino acids. Germline-derived CDR1 and CDR2 are SGDLS and YYNGEE. V was clipped by 2 bases and J by 4 bases; unmatched bases: 7. Authors' methods: Amplification of reference gene primers was used by the study to estimate nucleated cell counts. Clones were read by immunoSEQ multiplex PCR, and TCRdb kept only the in-frame ones, dropping some. V and J calls and clone size are as listed in that table; D and trimming were resolved from the DNA. Altogether about 230,000 clones are present, approximately 84% being singletons, with the ten largest covering about 0.91%. This TCR derives from a man in his forties or fifties with acute or convalescent COVID-19. The chain links TRBV9 to TRBJ1-1; TRBD1 matches at 8 bases. What was sequenced was peripheral blood. For the CDR3, the DNA is TGTGCCAGCAGCGTTACAGGGGGGAGGACCACTGAAGCTTTCTTT. Translation: CASSVTGGRTTEAFF.